This T cell receptor beta chain was found in a study of cytomegalovirus exposure and HLA in healthy donors. The study, taken as a whole, reports: The listing of 150 or so TCR beta chains classed them as cytomegalovirus-associated. Specificity for CMV antigens was confirmed in vitro for a few of the CMV-associated chains. TCR sequences were mostly rare, though some public TCRs occurred in many donors.

Only in-frame clones appear in the TCRdb table, and some are missing; sequencing was by immunoSEQ multiplex PCR. Here the sample spans 70,000 to 90,000 clones, about 85% being singletons. This clone was seen a single time. Its antigen is undetermined. The CDR3 length is 17 residues. Germline V CDR1 and CDR2: SGHRS, YFSETQ. V was clipped by 4 bases and J by 7 bases; unmatched bases: 10. The J gene is TRBJ2-1, the V gene TRBV5-1, with 14 bases lining up with TRBD2. Sample: PBMCs. The origin of this receptor is a man aged 25-40 years in good health and CMV-seronegative. CDR3 residues: CASSTRLAGGDVNEQFF. The CDR3 nucleotides read TGCGCCAGCAGCACCCGACTAGCGGGGGGGGATGTAAATGAGCAGTTCTTC.